A single sample is the source of the 18 T cell receptor beta chains below, sequenced in a study of blood T cell repertoires in COVID-19. Sequenced by immunoSEQ multiplex PCR; TCRdb stores in-frame clones only, minus some. The sample gives over 150,000 clones, 80% to 90% of which show up once; roughly 19% is in the top ten. Source material: peripheral blood. The receptors come from a woman in her 70s who had recovered from COVID-19.

This clone was observed a few times. The V and J genes are TRBV24-1 and TRBJ2-7; 7 positions agree with TRBD2. Germline loops: CDR1 KGHDR, CDR2 SFDVKD. The CDR3 has 13 amino acids. The junction had 11 bases not matched to a gene; V was cut back by 10 bases and J by 6 bases. The CDR3, as DNA: TGTGCCACGGCCTCTAGGCCGGGGGGCGAGCAGTACTTC. Protein: CATASRPGGEQYF.

The chain uses TRBV6-5 and TRBJ2-1, with 9 bases that match TRBD2. The J segment lost 2 bases and the V segment lost 0 bases, leaving 2 bases of the junction unmatched. Germline CDR1 reads MNHEY; CDR2 reads SVGAGI. CDR3 length: 16 amino acids. The CDR3 DNA reads as TGTGCCAGCAGTTACTCCCCTAGCGGGGCCTACAATGAGCAGTTCTTC. This translates into CASSYSPSGAYNEQFF.

The rearrangement joins TRBV6-1 to TRBJ2-2; D gene uncertain. The CDR3 totals 15 residues. V shed 0 bases and J shed 6 bases, with 11 bases lying between them. From germline, CDR1 is MNHNS and CDR2 SASEGT. CDR3: CASSEALRLSGELFF. The DNA of the CDR3 is TGTGCCAGCAGTGAAGCGCTTCGGTTGTCCGGGGAGCTGTTTTTT.

The chain carries TRBV24-1 and TRBJ2-1; 14 bases are shared with TRBD2. Losses at the gene ends were 0 bases for V and 0 bases for J; bases not matched to a gene: 6. The CDR3 totals 20 residues. Germline V gives CDR1 KGHDR, CDR2 SFDVKD. CDR3 amino acids: CATSDLGLAGGPSSYNEQFF. The CDR3 DNA is TGTGCCACCAGTGATTTGGGACTAGCGGGAGGCCCTAGCTCCTACAATGAGCAGTTCTTC.

The gene calls are TRBV9 and TRBJ2-1; TRBD2 might be the D (5 bases). Germline CDR1 is SGDLS and CDR2 is YYNGEE. The CDR3 loop spans 13 amino acids. V was clipped by 0 bases and J by 9 bases, with 10 bases between them. Here the CDR3 reads CASSVADYGEQFF. For the CDR3, the DNA is TGTGCCAGCAGCGTAGCCGACTACGGTGAGCAGTTCTTC.

V is TRBV18 and J is TRBJ2-1; no clear D. V lost 1 base and J lost 0, with 7 bases in between. Germline loops: CDR1 KGHSH, CDR2 LQKENI. This CDR3 contains 15 residues. CDR3 sequence: CASSPRAGSYNEQFF. Here the CDR3 DNA reads TGTGCCAGCTCACCACGGGCCGGCTCCTACAATGAGCAGTTCTTC.

This clone was detected once. The V gene is TRBV6-5, the J gene TRBJ1-5; 7 bases match TRBD1. The germline V gene has CDR1 MNHEY and CDR2 SVGAGI. The length of the CDR3 is 15 residues. J was trimmed by 7 bases and V by 3 bases; bases with no gene match: 9. DNA of the CDR3: TGTGCCAGCAGTTATAACAGGGGAGAGGAGCAGCCCCAGCATTTT. It translates to CASSYNRGEEQPQHF.

This chain uses TRBV5-1 with TRBJ2-7, with D unclear. Deletions cut 0 bases from V and 3 bases from J, with 13 bases between. Germline CDR1 and CDR2: SGHRS and YFSETQ. The CDR3 has 15 amino acids. CDR3 nucleotides: TGCGCCAGCAGCTTGGGCGTGGCCCAGGTCTACGAGCAGTACTTC. It translates to CASSLGVAQVYEQYF.

The rearrangement joins TRBV4-2 to TRBJ2-3, with a possible D match to TRBD2 (5 bases). The V gene lost 0 bases and the J gene lost 3 bases, with 13 bases spanning the gap. CDR1 and CDR2 (germline): LGHNA, YNFKEQ. The CDR3 covers 16 residues. CDR3: CASSQDKAARTDTQYF. CDR3 nucleotides: TGTGCCAGCAGCCAAGATAAAGCGGCCCGGACAGATACGCAGTATTTT.

The chain has TRBV19 and TRBJ2-5, with 13 positions matching TRBD2. V shed 3 bases and J 1 base; nucleotides not matched to a gene: 2. Germline CDR1 reads LNHDA; CDR2 reads SQIVND (reference sequence). The CDR3 sequence is 16 residues long. The CDR3 DNA follows: TGTGCCAGTAGTATGGGACTAGCGGGGACCCAAGAGACCCAGTACTTC. Translated, it gives CASSMGLAGTQETQYF.

J is TRBJ2-1 and V is TRBV2; D remains ambiguous. The CDR3 totals 11 residues. Germline CDR1 SNHLY, CDR2 FYNNEI. Trimming took off 7 bases at V and 3 bases at J, with 4 bases between the two ends. This CDR3 reads CASISYNEQFF. The CDR3, as DNA: TGTGCCAGCATTAGCTACAATGAGCAGTTCTTC.

This clone was counted a few times. The rearrangement joins TRBV7-9 to TRBJ1-5; TRBD1 aligns across 7 bases. This CDR3 comprises 15 residues. Germline CDR1 reads SEHNR; CDR2 reads FQNEAQ (reference sequence). Trimming cost V 5 bases and J 0 bases; bases outside gene matches: 4. CDR3 nucleotide sequence: TGTGCCAGCAGCCAGGGGGGCCTTAGCAATCAGCCCCAGCATTTT. Protein product: CASSQGGLSNQPQHF.

This chain joins TRBV27 and TRBJ1-2, with 11 bases aligning to TRBD1. The CDR3 totals 14 residues. Germline CDR1 is MNHEY and CDR2 is SMNVEV (reference sequence). Trimming removed 6 bases from V and 4 bases from J; junction bases left unmatched: 4. DNA for the CDR3: TGTGCCAGCAGGGGGACAGGGGGGCCCTATGGCTACACCTTC. It is translated as CASRGTGGPYGYTF.

The V and J genes are TRBV2 and TRBJ2-7, with 8 bases lining up with TRBD1. Germline V gene sequence: CDR1 SNHLY, CDR2 FYNNEI. The CDR3 loop spans 14 amino acids. The V segment lost 4 bases and the J segment 0 bases; nucleotides outside the gene matches: 2. The CDR3 bases are TGTGCCAGCAGTGTGGGACAGGCCTCCTACGAGCAGTACTTC. Its protein product is CASSVGQASYEQYF.

The rearrangement uses TRBV19 and TRBJ2-1; TRBD1 might be the D (6 bases). The length of the CDR3 is 12 residues. V was shortened by 6 bases and J by 7 bases, with 10 bases between the two germline ends. Germline-derived CDR1 and CDR2 are LNHDA and SQIVND (reference sequence). CDR3 nucleotide sequence: TGTGCCAGTAGAGACCAGGGGAATGAGCAGTTCTTC. The encoded protein is CASRDQGNEQFF.

The chain combines TRBV12-3 or TRBV12-4 with TRBJ2-7; D possibly corresponds to TRBD1 (6 bases). V lost 5 bases to trimming and J lost 2 bases, with 10 bases between them. CDR3 length: 13 amino acids. The DNA for the CDR3 is TGTGCCAGCAGTAAGGGGGTCCCCTACGAGCAGTACTTC. This sequence encodes CASSKGVPYEQYF.

The chain has TRBV3-1 (or the pseudogene TRBV3-2) and TRBJ1-2; TRBD1 matches 7 bases. Trimming took 8 bases from V and 4 from J; bases not matched to a gene: 7. This CDR3 has 13 amino acids. Germline CDR1 is LGHDT and CDR2 is YNNKEL (reference sequence). This CDR3 reads CASSSTGPYGYTF. The CDR3 region has the DNA TGTGCCAGCTCCTCGACAGGGCCCTATGGCTACACCTTC.

CDR3 DNA: TGCGCCAGCAGCCCGGACAGGGGGGACACTGAAGCTTTCTTT. Translated, it gives CASSPDRGDTEAFF. The V gene is TRBV5-1, the J gene TRBJ1-1; 10 nucleotides match TRBD1. The ends lost 4 bases at V and 3 bases at J; junction bases unmatched: 3. Germline CDR1 reads SGHRS; CDR2 reads YFSETQ. The CDR3 runs to 14 residues.